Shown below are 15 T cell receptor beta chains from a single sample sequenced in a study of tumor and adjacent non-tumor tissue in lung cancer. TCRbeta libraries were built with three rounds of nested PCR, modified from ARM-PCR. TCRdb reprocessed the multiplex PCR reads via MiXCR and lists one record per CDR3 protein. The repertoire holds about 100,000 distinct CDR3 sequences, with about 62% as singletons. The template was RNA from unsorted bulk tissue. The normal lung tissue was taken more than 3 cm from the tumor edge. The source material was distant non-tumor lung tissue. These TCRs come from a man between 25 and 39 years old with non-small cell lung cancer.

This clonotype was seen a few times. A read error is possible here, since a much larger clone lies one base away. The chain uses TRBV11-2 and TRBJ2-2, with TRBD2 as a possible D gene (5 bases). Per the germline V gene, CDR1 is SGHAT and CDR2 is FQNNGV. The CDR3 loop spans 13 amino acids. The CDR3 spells CASNLVVAGELLF. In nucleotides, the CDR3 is TGTGCCAGCAACTTAGTCGTGGCCGGGGAGCTGCTTTTT.

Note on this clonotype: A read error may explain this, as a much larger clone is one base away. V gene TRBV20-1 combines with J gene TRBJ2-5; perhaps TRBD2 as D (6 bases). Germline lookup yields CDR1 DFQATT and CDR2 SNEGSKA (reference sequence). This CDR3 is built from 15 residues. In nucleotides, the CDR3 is TGCAGTGCTACCGCCTCCTTAGCGGTCCGAGAGACCCGGTACTTC. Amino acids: CSATASLAVRETRYF.

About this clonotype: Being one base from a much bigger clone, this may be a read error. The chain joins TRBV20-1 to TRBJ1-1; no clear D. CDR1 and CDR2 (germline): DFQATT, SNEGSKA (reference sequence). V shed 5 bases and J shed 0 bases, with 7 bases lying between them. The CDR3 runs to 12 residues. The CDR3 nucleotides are TGCAGTGCTCATCCTATGAACACTGAAGCTTTCTTT. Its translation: CSAHPMNTEAFF.

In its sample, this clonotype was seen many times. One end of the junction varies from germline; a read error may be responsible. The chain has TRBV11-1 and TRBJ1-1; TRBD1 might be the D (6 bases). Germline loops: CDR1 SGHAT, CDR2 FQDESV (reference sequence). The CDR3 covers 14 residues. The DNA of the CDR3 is TGTGCCAGCAGCTTAAGGGGGGGCTCGGCGCTGAAGCTCTTT. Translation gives CASSLRGGSALKLF.

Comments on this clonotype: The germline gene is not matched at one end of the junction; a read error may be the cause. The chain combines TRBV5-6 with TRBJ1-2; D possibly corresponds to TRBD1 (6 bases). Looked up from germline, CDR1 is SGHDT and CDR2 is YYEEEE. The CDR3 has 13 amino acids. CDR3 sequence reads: CSSTKDRLTDYTF. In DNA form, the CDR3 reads TGTTCCAGCACCAAAGACAGGCTTACTGACTACACCTTC.

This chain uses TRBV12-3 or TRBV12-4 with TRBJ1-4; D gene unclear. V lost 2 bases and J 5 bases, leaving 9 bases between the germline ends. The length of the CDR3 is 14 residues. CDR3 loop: CASSLRADNEKLFF. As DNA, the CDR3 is TGTGCCAGCAGTTTAAGGGCCGACAATGAAAAACTGTTTTTT.

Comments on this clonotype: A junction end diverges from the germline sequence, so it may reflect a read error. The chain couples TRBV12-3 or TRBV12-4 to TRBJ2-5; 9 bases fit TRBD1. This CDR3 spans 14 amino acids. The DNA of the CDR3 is TGTGCCAGAAGTTTACCGACAGGGGGAGAGACCCAGCACTTC. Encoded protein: CARSLPTGGETQHF.

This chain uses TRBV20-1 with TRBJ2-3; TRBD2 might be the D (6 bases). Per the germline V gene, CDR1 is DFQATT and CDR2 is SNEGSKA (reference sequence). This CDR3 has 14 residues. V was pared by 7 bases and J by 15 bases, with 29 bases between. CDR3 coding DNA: TGCAGTGTGGTAGGCGGACTAATTCTAGATATGCAATATTTT. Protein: CSVVGGLILDMQYF.

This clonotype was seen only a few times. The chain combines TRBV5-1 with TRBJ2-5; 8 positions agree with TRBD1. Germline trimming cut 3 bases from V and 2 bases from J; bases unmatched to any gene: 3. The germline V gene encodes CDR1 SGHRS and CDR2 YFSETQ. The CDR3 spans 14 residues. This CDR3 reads CASSWRTGQETQYF. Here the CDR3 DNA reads TGCGCCAGCAGCTGGAGGACAGGGCAAGAGACCCAGTACTTC.

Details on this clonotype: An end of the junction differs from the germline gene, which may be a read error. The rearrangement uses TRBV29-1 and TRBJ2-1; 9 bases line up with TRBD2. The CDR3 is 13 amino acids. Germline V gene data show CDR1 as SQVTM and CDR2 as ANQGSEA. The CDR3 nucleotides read TGCATCGTTGAAGGGACTAGCCTGAATGTGCAGTTCTTC. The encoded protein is CIVEGTSLNVQFF.

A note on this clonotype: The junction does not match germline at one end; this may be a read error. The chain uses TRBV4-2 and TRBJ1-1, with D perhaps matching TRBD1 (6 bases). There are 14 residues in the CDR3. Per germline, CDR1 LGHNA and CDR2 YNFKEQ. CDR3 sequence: CASSPRQENTEAFF. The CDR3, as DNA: TGTGCCAGTAGCCCCCGACAGGAGAACACTGAAGCTTTCTTC.

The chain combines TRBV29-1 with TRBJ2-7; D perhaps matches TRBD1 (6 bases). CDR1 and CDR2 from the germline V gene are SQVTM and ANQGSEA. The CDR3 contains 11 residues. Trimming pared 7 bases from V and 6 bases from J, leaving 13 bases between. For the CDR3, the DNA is TGCAGCGCGAGCACAGGGTGCGAGCAGTACTTC. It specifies CSASTGCEQYF.

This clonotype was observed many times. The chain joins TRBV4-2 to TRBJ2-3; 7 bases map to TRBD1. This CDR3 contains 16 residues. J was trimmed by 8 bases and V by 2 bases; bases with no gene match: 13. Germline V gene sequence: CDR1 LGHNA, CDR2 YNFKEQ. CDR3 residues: CASSQLGTEMVGTQYF. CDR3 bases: TGTGCCAGCAGCCAACTCGGGACAGAAATGGTGGGTACGCAGTATTTT.

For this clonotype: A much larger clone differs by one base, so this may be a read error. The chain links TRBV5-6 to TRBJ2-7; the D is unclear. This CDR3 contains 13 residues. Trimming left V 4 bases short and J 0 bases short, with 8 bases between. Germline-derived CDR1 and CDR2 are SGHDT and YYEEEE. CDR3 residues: CASSMFNSYEQYF. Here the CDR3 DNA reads TGTGCCAGCAGCATGTTTAACTCCTACGAGCAGTACTTC.

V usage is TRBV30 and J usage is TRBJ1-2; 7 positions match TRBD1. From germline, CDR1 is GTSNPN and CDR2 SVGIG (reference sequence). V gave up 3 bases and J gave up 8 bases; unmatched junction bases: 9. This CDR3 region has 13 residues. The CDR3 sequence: CAWSDRESDGYTF. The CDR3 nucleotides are TGTGCCTGGAGCGACAGGGAATCCGACGGCTACACCTTC.